Each of the 9 T cell receptor beta chains below was sequenced from the same sample in a study of blood T cells in healthy people across ages. Using a J-beta primer mix together with a sample-barcoded 5' primer, a second PCR was run for about 7 to 12 cycles. TCRdb fed the 5' RACE reads into MiXCR, producing one record per CDR3 protein. This repertoire shows some 690,000 distinct CDR3 sequences, about 24% found once; its top ten account for less than 25%. The source material was blood. The receptors derive from a man between 65 and 85 years old in good health.

This clonotype was detected a few times. The chain combines TRBV29-1 with TRBJ2-5, with TRBD1 matching over 7 bases. CDR3 size: 14 residues. Germline loops: CDR1 SQVTM, CDR2 ANQGSEA. J lost 11 bases, V lost 1 base, and 13 bases had no gene match. The CDR3: CSVEGQGPTYVQYF. CDR3 sequence (DNA): TGCAGCGTTGAAGGACAGGGTCCCACCTACGTGCAGTACTTC. The full variable domain, its missing parts supplied by reference TRBV29-1 and TRBJ2-5, is SAVISQKPSRDICQRGTSLTIQCQVDSQVTMMFWYRQQPGQSLTLIATANQGSEATYESGFVIDKFPISRPNLTFSTLTVSNMSPEDSSIYLCSVEGQGPTYVQYFGPGTRLLVL.

This clonotype was detected only a few times. The rearrangement joins TRBV14 to TRBJ1-3, with no clear D. V gave up 1 base and J gave up 5 bases, with 3 bases separating them. Germline V gene data show CDR1 as SGHDN and CDR2 as FVKESK. This CDR3 has 12 residues. The CDR3 DNA reads TGTGCCAGCAGCCAAGTTCGAAACACCATATATTTT. It encodes CASSQVRNTIYF.

This clonotype came up a few times. The chain is built from TRBV7-9 and TRBJ1-2; D perhaps matches TRBD1 (6 bases). The CDR3 spans 15 residues. V lost 3 bases, J lost 2 bases, and 13 bases lay in between. CDR1 and CDR2 from the germline V gene are SEHNR and FQNEAQ (reference sequence). The CDR3 nucleotides read TGTGCCAGCAGCTTCCAGGGGCGACCCAACTATGGCTACACCTTC. Encoded protein: CASSFQGRPNYGYTF.

This chain connects TRBV7-9 to TRBJ2-5; D is possibly TRBD1 (6 bases). The tail of the sequence fits TRBJ1-2 better, so the J call may be wrong. CDR3 length: 11 residues. From germline, CDR1 is SEHNR and CDR2 FQNEAQ (reference sequence). The CDR3: CASSFRDTYTF. The CDR3 bases are TGTGCCAGCAGCTTCCGGGACACCTACACCTTC.

This clonotype was recorded once. J is TRBJ1-4 and V is TRBV5-1; no clear D. CDR3 length: 15 amino acids. Looked up from germline, CDR1 is SGHRS and CDR2 is YFSETQ. V was trimmed by 2 bases and J by 4 bases, leaving 12 bases between them. In nucleotides, the CDR3 is TGCGCCAGCAGCTTCGTTGGGCAGCTTAATGAAAAACTGTTTTTT. Translating it yields CASSFVGQLNEKLFF.

This clonotype was detected only a few times. J is TRBJ1-1 and V is TRBV5-1, with a tentative D call TRBD1 (6 bases). Germline V gene data show CDR1 as SGHRS and CDR2 as YFSETQ. The CDR3 sequence is 15 residues long. V lost 0 bases and J lost 2, with 11 bases in between. The CDR3 DNA is TGCGCCAGCAGCTTGGATATAGGGGGAAACACTGAAGCTTTCTTT. Its translation is CASSLDIGGNTEAFF.

This clonotype was counted many times. This sequence joins TRBV20-1 and TRBJ2-5; 8 nucleotides line up with TRBD2. Germline V gene sequence: CDR1 DFQATT, CDR2 SNEGSKA (reference sequence). V shed 3 bases and J 3 bases; nucleotides not matched to a gene: 15. CDR3 length equals 17 residues. CDR3 bases: TGCAGTGCTAGTGGGTATCTCCGGGAGGGTACCAAAGAGACCCAGTACTTC. Protein product: CSASGYLREGTKETQYF.

The rearrangement joins TRBV6-1 to TRBJ1-1; D unresolved. Germline V lookup: CDR1 MNHNS, CDR2 SASEGT. The CDR3 contains 17 residues. V lost 7 bases and J lost 0, with 21 bases in between. CDR3 bases: TGTGCCAGCAACCTTAGCCGCACCCGAACCATGAACACTGAAGCTTTCTTT. Encoded protein: CASNLSRTRTMNTEAFF.

This clonotype was counted only a few times. Since no conserved phenylalanine or tryptophan closes the CDR3, a read error is the likely cause. It is unclear where the CDR3 begins or ends on the DNA, so no DNA is shown, and the CDR3 is as TCRdb lists it. The rearrangement uses TRBV24-1 and TRBJ1-6. CDR1 is KGHDR, CDR2 SFDVKD, per germline. The CDR3 extends over 8 residues, inclusive of both ends. The CDR3 spells CATSLLGA.